The source of this TCR beta chain is a study of CD8+CD57+ T cells in acquired aplastic anemia (dated 2018 in TCRdb). About the study as a whole: A mean of approximately 3 ug of DNA, ranging from roughly 0.17 to 30 ug, was extracted from sorted CD4+ and CD8+ cells. Healthy donor samples averaged approximately 10 million reads for CD4+ and about 12 million for CD8+ cells.

In the germline V gene, CDR1 corresponds to WSHSY and CDR2 to SAAADI. The V and J ends are trimmed by 3 bases and 2 bases, leaving 14 bases between them. CDR3 length: 15 amino acids, cysteine to phenylalanine. Of the read, only the CDR3 DNA is kept; its 45 bases are in frame from base 1. Genomic DNA served as template for TCR beta VDJ combination and CDR3 sequence profiling. An Illumina HiSeq 2000 was used for TCR repertoire sequencing. The paper's data handling went like this. TRBV/TRBJ rearrangement plots, CDR3 size and DJ length profiles, and Simpson's diversity index were used to assess repertoires. The most abundant DNA sequence in the deep sequencing data was defined as the immunodominant clone. CDR3 amino acid sequences were screened for sharing across subjects and were compared with published repertoires and the VDJdb database. Through fastp at Q25 and MiXCR, TCRdb rebuilt clones from the public reads, retaining in-frame beta chains. One record per CDR3 amino acid sequence lists the most common genes and DNA. These V and J calls rely on TCRdb rather than the paper's analysis. This sample lists about 220,000 distinct CDR3 sequences; 34% were detected once. The biggest ten clones account for around 1.1% of the sample.

General conclusions and limits of the study: Between patients and healthy controls, no significant difference in CD8+ Simpson's diversity was found (P=0.060). Some 27 CD8+ CDR3 sequences were found in both patients and controls but appeared to be highly expressed in patients and within the immunodominant clones of the patients.

About this clonotype itself: The antigen it recognizes is unknown. Base quality data are lacking; no much larger clone is found one base away.

TCR repertoires of sorted CD4+ and CD8+ blood T cells from severe aplastic anemia patients and healthy subjects were deep-sequenced in the study. Ficoll-Paque density gradient centrifugation was used to isolate peripheral blood mononuclear cells. Before DNA was extracted, CD4+ and CD8+ T cells were sorted using either FACS or magnetic beads. The sequence was collected from a human donor in good health, serving as a control. The rearrangement joined TRBV10-2 to TRBJ2-7; the D gene is perhaps TRBD1, from 6 matching bases. Material: sorted CD4+, CD8+, or CD8+CD57+ T cells (not recorded which) from PBMCs. This receptor carries the CDR3 CASSETGTSTYEQYF. Here is the DNA: TGCGCCAGCAGTGAAACAGGGACATCGACCTACGAGCAGTACTTC.